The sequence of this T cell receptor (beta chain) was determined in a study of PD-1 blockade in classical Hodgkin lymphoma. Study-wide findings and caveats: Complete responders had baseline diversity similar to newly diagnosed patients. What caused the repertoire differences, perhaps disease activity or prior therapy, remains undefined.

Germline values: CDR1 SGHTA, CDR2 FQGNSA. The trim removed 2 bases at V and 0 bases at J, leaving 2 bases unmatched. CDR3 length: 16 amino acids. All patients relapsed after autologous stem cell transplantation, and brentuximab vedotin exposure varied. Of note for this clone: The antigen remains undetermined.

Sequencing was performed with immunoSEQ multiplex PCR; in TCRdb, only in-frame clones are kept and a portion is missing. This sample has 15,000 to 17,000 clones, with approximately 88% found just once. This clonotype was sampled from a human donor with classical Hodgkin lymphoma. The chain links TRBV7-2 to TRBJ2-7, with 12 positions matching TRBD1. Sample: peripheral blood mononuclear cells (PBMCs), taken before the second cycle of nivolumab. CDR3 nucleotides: TGTGCCAGCAGCTTACTGGGACAGGGGGCCTCCTACGAGCAGTACTTC. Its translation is CASSLLGQGASYEQYF.